The subject of this entry is one TCR beta chain. What it recognizes is unknown. The data derive from a study of shared clonotypes between healthy human individuals. The study's findings and limits: How much donors shared clonotypes was expected to be affected by sequencing depth. Depth was large, yet rarefaction showed that sorted-subset sequencing was incomplete. Generally, naive subsets came out with larger estimated richness than memory subsets.

Once extracted for a subset, genomic DNA was divided evenly among several immunoSEQ plates. Sequenced by immunoSEQ multiplex PCR; TCRdb stores in-frame clones only, minus some. The sample carries approximately 2.3 million clones, about 92% recorded once. Sequencing input: naive CD4+ T cells from PBMCs. Specified subset: CD45RA+ positively selected. The receptor comes from a man between 18 and 35 years old in good health. Some clones in this sample may be carry-over from other donors' samples.

CDR3 DNA: TGTGCCAGCAGTTTACTTGGGGGCAGGGGTCACACCGGGGAGCTGTTTTTT. It specifies CASSLLGGRGHTGELFF. V gene TRBV27 combines with J gene TRBJ2-2; weak D call: TRBD1 (6 bases). This CDR3 has 17 residues. Trimming removed 2 bases from V and 3 bases from J, with 16 bases in between. Germline-derived CDR1 and CDR2 are MNHEY and SMNVEV (reference sequence).